This is a list of T cell receptor beta chains from one sample in a study of blood T cell repertoires in COVID-19. The method was immunoSEQ multiplex PCR; TCRdb's version includes in-frame clones alone and lacks a portion of them. Seen here are around 230,000 clones, over 65% observed once, and the top ten hold under 3%. Sequencing used peripheral blood. Receptors originate from a woman in her seventies with active or convalescent COVID-19. Each CDR3 is given with its conserved first and last residue.

V gene: TRBV10-3; J gene: TRBJ2-1; CDR3 protein: CAIMTGLYNEQFF
V gene: TRBV7-2; J gene: TRBJ2-5; CDR3 protein: CASSMGLAAVETQYF
V gene: TRBV14; J gene: TRBJ2-1; CDR3 protein: CASSQGNRGNEQFF
V gene: TRBV12-3/TRBV12-4; J gene: TRBJ2-1; CDR3 protein: CASSRDYNNEQFF
V gene: TRBV25-1; J gene: TRBJ1-1; CDR3 protein: CASSEEGLPWDTEAFF
V gene: TRBV11-3; J gene: TRBJ2-1; CDR3 protein: CASSSTRLAGVDEQFF
V gene: TRBV28; J gene: TRBJ2-2; CDR3 protein: CASSPGTANTGELFF
V gene: TRBV19; J gene: TRBJ2-6; CDR3 protein: CASRSPGQGAPGANVLTF
V gene: TRBV6-5; J gene: TRBJ1-2; CDR3 protein: CASSSTGYGYTF
V gene: TRBV6-6; J gene: TRBJ1-4; CDR3 protein: CASSYSTGVGEKLFF
V gene: TRBV12-3/TRBV12-4; J gene: TRBJ2-1; CDR3 protein: CASSRTGDNEQFF
V gene: TRBV4-2; J gene: TRBJ1-4; CDR3 protein: CASSQDTGDNEKLFF
V gene: TRBV3-1/TRBV3-2; J gene: TRBJ1-6; CDR3 protein: CASSLQGGNSPLHF
V gene: TRBV7-3; J gene: TRBJ1-5; CDR3 protein: CASRLVDRGNQPQHF
V gene: TRBV28; J gene: TRBJ1-5; CDR3 protein: CASSPSRPPSYSNQPQHF
V gene: TRBV28; J gene: TRBJ2-1; CDR3 protein: CASSLGGSGNHEQFF
V gene: TRBV24-1; J gene: TRBJ2-5; CDR3 protein: CATSQYKRKRYQETQYF
V gene: TRBV11-2; J gene: TRBJ2-5; CDR3 protein: CASSSFVNREETQYF
V gene: TRBV6-5; J gene: TRBJ2-3; CDR3 protein: CASRLFKGQGTQYF
V gene: TRBV5-5; J gene: TRBJ2-3; CDR3 protein: CASSSMKTASTDTQYF
V gene: TRBV7-9; J gene: TRBJ2-1; CDR3 protein: CASSRGQGPVDEQFF
V gene: TRBV7-9; J gene: TRBJ2-7; CDR3 protein: CASSYQSDSSYEQYF
V gene: TRBV9; J gene: TRBJ1-2; CDR3 protein: CASSGLQGPGYTF
V gene: TRBV28; J gene: TRBJ2-2; CDR3 protein: CASSFSPASGELFF
V gene: TRBV30; J gene: TRBJ2-4; CDR3 protein: CAWSRGGGVNIQYF
V gene: TRBV11-3; J gene: TRBJ2-1; CDR3 protein: CASSLDGQFNEQFF
V gene: TRBV5-4; J gene: TRBJ1-2; CDR3 protein: CASSAQGDYGYTF
V gene: TRBV5-1; J gene: TRBJ2-7; CDR3 protein: CASSFLSFGSGGSYEQYF
V gene: TRBV2; J gene: TRBJ1-6; CDR3 protein: CASTAGTPSLHF
V gene: TRBV12-3/TRBV12-4; J gene: TRBJ1-2; CDR3 protein: CASSIIRAGYTF
V gene: TRBV20-1; J gene: TRBJ2-1; CDR3 protein: CSASPSGQPYNEQFF
V gene: TRBV28; J gene: TRBJ1-3; CDR3 protein: CASRPPLGNTIYF
V gene: TRBV18; J gene: TRBJ2-5; CDR3 protein: CASSLATFQETQYF
V gene: TRBV5-1; J gene: TRBJ1-6; CDR3 protein: CASSGGQGDNSPLHF
V gene: TRBV7-9; J gene: TRBJ1-4; CDR3 protein: CASSRDSGEKLFF
V gene: TRBV4-2; J gene: TRBJ2-7; CDR3 protein: CASSPLGTYEQYF
V gene: TRBV6-5; J gene: TRBJ2-1; CDR3 protein: CASSHRGFTYNEQFF
V gene: TRBV28; J gene: TRBJ1-1; CDR3 protein: CASGTGGYEAFF
V gene: TRBV6-5; J gene: TRBJ1-1; CDR3 protein: CASLLGGVNTEAFF
V gene: TRBV28; J gene: TRBJ1-2; CDR3 protein: CASSLAVGDRVSYTF
V gene: TRBV5-1; J gene: TRBJ2-7; CDR3 protein: CASSLALSGSYEQYF
V gene: TRBV3-1/TRBV3-2; J gene: TRBJ1-4; CDR3 protein: CASSQEGGGNEKLFF
V gene: TRBV30; J gene: TRBJ2-6; CDR3 protein: CAWSKWGAGANVLTF
V gene: TRBV30; J gene: TRBJ2-5; CDR3 protein: CAWSVPGVETQYF
V gene: TRBV11-3; J gene: TRBJ2-2; CDR3 protein: CASSLQGSNTGELFF
V gene: TRBV3-1/TRBV3-2; J gene: TRBJ2-3; CDR3 protein: CASSHGRGGRDTQYF
V gene: TRBV12-5; J gene: TRBJ1-5; CDR3 protein: CASGLGLQGNQPQHF
V gene: TRBV5-4; J gene: TRBJ2-7; CDR3 protein: CASSPRGRYEQYF
V gene: TRBV6-4; J gene: TRBJ2-3; CDR3 protein: CASQGARAWGRTNSTDTQYF
V gene: TRBV5-1; J gene: TRBJ2-7; CDR3 protein: CASSFGTTWAHEQYF
V gene: TRBV7-2; J gene: TRBJ2-1; CDR3 protein: CASSQQSQYNEQFF
V gene: TRBV28; J gene: TRBJ1-2; CDR3 protein: CASRSTGVYGYTF
V gene: TRBV28; J gene: TRBJ1-1; CDR3 protein: CASSLPVAGASEAFF
V gene: TRBV5-4; J gene: TRBJ2-3; CDR3 protein: CASSLAGTGYTDTQYF
V gene: TRBV6-2/TRBV6-3; J gene: TRBJ2-5; CDR3 protein: CASSFPSGLPRETQYF
V gene: TRBV3-1/TRBV3-2; J gene: TRBJ1-2; CDR3 protein: CASSQFGTDYGYTF
V gene: TRBV5-5; J gene: TRBJ2-7; CDR3 protein: CASSAPGQGTYEQYF
V gene: TRBV7-2; J gene: TRBJ1-4; CDR3 protein: CASSLASGRGWGEKLFF
V gene: TRBV30; J gene: TRBJ2-7; CDR3 protein: CAWKLNSYEQYF